This TCR beta chain was found in a study of regulatory T cells in long-lasting Graves disease. V lost 4 bases to trimming and J lost 5 bases, with 12 bases between them. This CDR3 contains 13 residues. Germline loops: CDR1 SGHRS, CDR2 YFSETQ. CDR3 regions were amplified by Arm-PCR using iRepertoire HTBI primers to build TCR beta libraries. MiXCR, applied by TCRdb to the multiplex PCR reads, yields one record per CDR3 protein. The sample carries roughly 360,000 distinct CDR3 sequences, around 11% recorded once. The time point denotes: newly diagnosed GD, antithyroid drugs for less than 3 months. The TCR library was made from RNA extracted from PBMCs. This clonotype was seen a handful of times. The sample also formed part of further work on T cells in Graves' hyperthyroidism and ophthalmopathy.

The rearrangement links TRBV5-1 to TRBJ2-5, with a possible D match to TRBD1 (6 bases). This sample comprised peripheral blood mononuclear cells (PBMCs), obtained at new diagnosis, from a patient treated with antithyroid drugs. The sequence derives from a woman aged 18-30 years with Graves disease. The CDR3 reads CASSATGRETQYF. The CDR3 region has the DNA TGCGCCAGCAGCGCCACAGGGCGGGAGACCCAGTACTTC. Looking up the rest from reference TRBV5-1 and TRBJ2-5 gives the full variable domain: KAGVTQTPRYLIKTRGQQVTLSCSPISGHRSVSWYQQTPGQGLQFLFEYFSETQRNKGNFPGRFSGRQFSNSRSEMNVSTLELGDSALYLCASSATGRETQYFGPGTRLLVL.